This TCR beta chain was identified in a study of response to subunit inactivated influenza vaccine. TCRdb fed the RT-PCR reads into MiXCR, producing one record per CDR3 protein. The table shows 150,000 to 200,000 distinct CDR3 sequences, with less than 15% occurring only once. CDR3 size: 20 residues. Unmatched junction bases numbered 12, after V lost 1 base and J lost 2 bases. The germline CDR1 and CDR2 sequences are LGHNA and YNFKEQ. This clonotype was seen a few times. The data also belong to a second study, concerning T cells expressing NK-cell markers. This second study says: It was by 5'RACE template switching with UMIs that TCR beta cDNA was made.

This receptor was obtained from a man over 45 who received an inactivated influenza vaccine. Here the sequenced sample was CD8+ T cells sorted from PBMCs, taken roughly 12 days after vaccination. This chain links TRBV4-2 with TRBJ2-3; 13 bases map to TRBD2. CDR3 sequence (DNA): TGTGCCAGCAGCCAAGGTATACCGGGACTAGCGGGGAAGTACACAGATACGCAGTATTTT. Amino acid sequence: CASSQGIPGLAGKYTDTQYF.